These 11 T cell receptor beta chains were sequenced from one sample in a study of control samples from healthy donors and cancer patients. Sequenced by immunoSEQ multiplex PCR; TCRdb stores in-frame clones only, minus some. In the table there are over 75,000 clones, 91% of which are singletons. Sequenced sample: blood. The receptor source for this set is a young man in good health.

J is TRBJ1-6 and V is TRBV6-5; no firm D call. The V gene's germline CDR1 is MNHEY and CDR2 SVGAGI. Trimming stripped 8 bases from V and 6 bases from J, with 11 bases between. The CDR3 extends over 13 amino acids. Here the CDR3 reads CASRASFNSPLHF. CDR3 bases: TGTGCCAGCCGGGCCAGCTTTAATTCACCCCTCCACTTT.

The rearrangement links TRBV7-9 to TRBJ2-7; 7 bases are a match to TRBD1. The CDR3 extends over 15 amino acids. CDR1 SEHNR and CDR2 FQNEAQ come from the germline V gene (reference sequence). Trimming took 4 bases from V and 3 from J; bases not matched to a gene: 9. The CDR3 is CASSSQGNGRYEQYF. DNA of the CDR3: TGTGCCAGCAGCTCACAGGGGAACGGTCGCTACGAGCAGTACTTC.

This clone was picked up one time. V usage is TRBV30 and J usage is TRBJ1-6; 10 bases are a match to TRBD1. The CDR3 runs to 13 residues. The germline gives CDR1 GTSNPN, CDR2 SVGIG (reference sequence). The junction had 6 bases not matched to a gene; V was cut back by 6 bases and J by 10 bases. CDR3 nucleotide sequence: TGTGCCTGCAGACGGGGACAGGGGTCACCCCTCCACTTT. This sequence encodes CACRRGQGSPLHF.

The gene calls are TRBV6-4 and TRBJ2-1; 14 positions agree with TRBD2. The germline V gene encodes CDR1 MRHNA and CDR2 SNTAGT. J gave up 7 bases and V 6 bases, and 5 bases lay outside the gene matches. This CDR3 is built from 15 residues. CDR3 in DNA: TGTGCCAGCAGCCAGGGACTAGCGGGAGTGAATGAGCAGTTCTTC. Residues: CASSQGLAGVNEQFF.

This rearrangement joins TRBV11-3 to TRBJ2-1, with 10 bases that match TRBD1. V shed 3 bases, J shed 7 bases, and the junction held 6 bases outside the gene matches. Per germline, CDR1 SGHNT and CDR2 YENEEA. The CDR3 sequence is 15 residues long. In nucleotides, the CDR3 is TGTGCCAGCAGCTTTTCCGGGACAGGGGCAAATGAGCAGTTCTTC. This codes for CASSFSGTGANEQFF. The entire variable domain, with the rest obtained from reference TRBV11-3 and TRBJ2-1, is as follows: EAGVVQSPRYKIIEKKQPVAFWCNPISGHNTLYWYLQNLGQGPELLIRYENEEAVDDSQLPKDRFSAERLKGVDSTLKIQPAELGDSAVYLCASSFSGTGANEQFFGPGTRLTVL.

V and J are TRBV6-6 and TRBJ2-1, with D possibly TRBD1 on 6 matching bases. The germline gives CDR1 MNHNY, CDR2 SVGAGI (reference sequence). V was cut by 6 bases and J by 4 bases, with 19 bases left in between. The CDR3 is made up of 16 amino acids. For the CDR3, the DNA is TGTGCCAGCAGCAAAAGTGGGGGCCCCACTTACAATGAGCAGTTCTTC. It yields the protein CASSKSGGPTYNEQFF.

This chain joins TRBV6-6 and TRBJ2-5; D call uncertain. This CDR3 has 13 residues. CDR1 and CDR2 (germline): MNHNY, SVGAGI (reference sequence). Trimming took off 8 bases at V and 2 bases at J, with 12 bases between the two ends. In DNA form, the CDR3 reads TGTGCCAGCGCCGACGGCATACAAGAGACCCAGTACTTC. Amino acid sequence: CASADGIQETQYF.

This clone was counted a single time. The chain employs TRBV11-3 and TRBJ2-1; 10 bases agree with TRBD2. There are 15 residues in the CDR3. CDR1 is SGHNT and CDR2 is YENEEA in the germline V gene. V trimming: 4 bases; J trimming: 6 bases; junction bases outside the gene matches: 6. The CDR3 coding sequence is TGTGCCAGCAGCTCCTCTAGCGGGAGTGGCAATGAGCAGTTCTTC. Translated: CASSSSSGSGNEQFF. Full variable domain (remainder filled in from reference TRBV11-3 and TRBJ2-1): EAGVVQSPRYKIIEKKQPVAFWCNPISGHNTLYWYLQNLGQGPELLIRYENEEAVDDSQLPKDRFSAERLKGVDSTLKIQPAELGDSAVYLCASSSSSGSGNEQFFGPGTRLTVL.

This sequence joins TRBV18 and TRBJ1-5; D possibly corresponds to TRBD1 (6 bases). The ends were cut back, 2 bases at V and 2 bases at J, with 10 bases in the middle. Per the germline V gene, CDR1 is KGHSH and CDR2 is LQKENI. The CDR3 covers 15 residues. CDR3 loop: CASSPGQQGNQPQHF. The CDR3 DNA sequence: TGTGCCAGCTCACCAGGACAGCAAGGCAATCAGCCCCAGCATTTT.

The CDR3 loop reads CATSDGTSGRFHEQFF. CDR3 in DNA: TGTGCCACCAGTGATGGGACTAGCGGGAGGTTCCATGAGCAGTTCTTC. J is TRBJ2-1 and V is TRBV24-1; 15 bases map to TRBD2. The germline V gene has CDR1 KGHDR and CDR2 SFDVKD. CDR3 length equals 16 residues. V was clipped by 3 bases and J by 8 bases; unmatched bases: 4.

The chain links TRBV7-2 to TRBJ1-5; tentative D call: TRBD1 (5 bases). The CDR3 is 14 residues long. The germline V gene has CDR1 SGHTA and CDR2 FQGNSA. V shed 5 bases and J shed 11 bases, with 19 bases lying between them. The CDR3 loop is CASSAWGGWEAQHF. Written as DNA, the CDR3 is TGTGCCAGCAGCGCTTGGGGCGGATGGGAGGCCCAGCATTTT.